The present TCR beta chain was sequenced within a study of T-cell memory formation after mild COVID-19. Study in general: TCR clusters mostly belonged to single donors.

The CDR3 is 18 amino acids. The V and J ends lost 0 bases and 4 bases respectively, with 20 bases between them. CDR1 and CDR2 (germline): MNHEY, SVGEGT. TCRdb fed the 5' RACE reads into MiXCR, producing one record per CDR3 protein. The top ten clones hold approximately 22% of a sample with around 300,000 distinct CDR3 sequences, around 8% of them seen once. The chain carries TRBV6-2 or TRBV6-3 and TRBJ2-3; D gene unclear. This sequence originates from a man aged 18 to 35 who had mild COVID-19 (a few samples of this study predate the infection). Cell type and time point are not known. The source material was PBMCs or a T cell subset sorted from them (not recorded which). CDR3 in amino acids: CASSYSPTLEPIPDTQYF. The CDR3 DNA is TGTGCCAGCAGTTACTCTCCCACTCTCGAACCGATTCCAGATACGCAGTATTTT.